This T cell receptor (beta chain) comes out of a study of shared clonotypes between healthy human individuals. Study in general: Three plates were used per donor for CD4 naive, three for CD4 memory, two for CD8 naive and one for CD8 memory. Study-level findings and limits: Naive subsets generally had larger estimated richness than memory subsets. An anticipated effect of sequencing depth on clonotype sharing among donors was recognized.

On this clone: The target antigen is unknown.

TCRdb's table, derived via immunoSEQ multiplex PCR, lists solely in-frame clones and lacks some. This table holds 550,000 to 850,000 clones, roughly 72% found once. Trimming pared 1 base from V and 2 bases from J, leaving 12 bases between. The CDR3 is 16 amino acids. The germline V gene has CDR1 SGHVS and CDR2 FQNEAQ. Each donor was a Caucasian adult residing in Nashville, Tennessee. The rearrangement uses TRBV7-8 and TRBJ1-5; D uncertain. The TCR originated in a woman aged 30 to 39 in good health. The sequenced material came from memory CD4+ T cells sorted from blood. Regarding subset: CD45RA-negative fraction. The CDR3 sequence: CASSLGLGRGNQPQHF. The DNA for the CDR3 is TGTGCCAGCAGCTTAGGTCTGGGGAGGGGCAATCAGCCCCAGCATTTT.